The rows below give T cell receptor beta chains drawn from one sample of a study of pediatric ulcerative colitis. Libraries were prepared by immunoSEQ multiplex PCR; TCRdb keeps only in-frame clonotypes and omits some of them. This sample carries about 60,000 clones, about 90% of them seen once, and the ten largest clones take approximately 1.5%. The sample comprised blood. These receptors originate from a boy aged 5-17 years who was a control in a study of pediatric ulcerative colitis. Both conserved end residues are part of each CDR3. The D gene is left open where the match is weak. The size field is filled for only some rows; it gives once, few, many or a size class.

TRBD1 TRBJ1-2 TRBV18 once CASSPPPGQGLFFDGYTF TGTGCCAGCTCACCACCGCCGGGACAGGGGTTGTTTTTTGATGGCTACACCTTC
TRBD2 TRBJ2-7 TRBV14 NA CASSQASGSFYEQYF TGTGCCAGCAGCCAAGCTAGCGGGAGTTTTTACGAGCAGTACTTC
TRBD1 TRBJ1-6 TRBV5-6 NA CASSTYRTGASSYNSPLHF TGTGCCAGCAGCACATACCGGACAGGGGCAAGCTCCTATAATTCACCCCTCCACTTT
NA TRBJ2-7 TRBV28 NA CASSLDYEQYF TGTGCCAGCAGTTTAGACTACGAGCAGTACTTC
NA TRBJ2-1 TRBV29-1 NA CSVEDPRDIRSYNEQFF TGCAGCGTTGAAGATCCCAGGGACATACGCTCCTACAATGAGCAGTTCTTC
NA TRBJ2-5 TRBV10-1 few CASAGRNQETQYF TGCGCCAGCGCGGGACGGAACCAAGAGACCCAGTACTTC
NA TRBJ2-3 TRBV28 NA CASSLFRLYDFTDTQYF TGTGCCAGCAGTTTATTCCGTCTTTACGACTTCACAGATACGCAGTATTTT
NA TRBJ2-3 TRBV21-1 NA CASSSEGLARDPSTDTQYF TGTGCCAGCAGCTCGGAAGGGCTAGCGAGAGACCCTAGCACAGATACGCAGTATTTT
NA TRBJ1-4 TRBV30 few CAWSHPYDSATNEKLFF TGTGCCTGGAGTCACCCCTATGACTCCGCAACTAATGAAAAACTGTTTTTT
NA TRBJ1-2 TRBV4-2 NA CASSLSQVVVPYGYTF TGTGCCAGCAGCCTTAGTCAGGTAGTCGTCCCCTATGGCTACACCTTC
TRBD1 TRBJ1-2 TRBV5-1 NA CASSLAGTGGRGYTF TGCGCCAGCAGCTTGGCCGGGACAGGGGGCCGGGGCTACACCTTC
NA TRBJ1-2 TRBV19 few CASSILGTDYGYTF TGTGCCAGTAGTATTCTCGGGACGGATTATGGCTACACCTTC
TRBD1 TRBJ2-5 TRBV19 NA CASSLSAGQGGETQYF TGTGCCAGTAGTCTGTCTGCGGGACAGGGGGGAGAGACCCAGTACTTC
NA TRBJ1-2 TRBV16 NA CASSLQSHVRGGGYTF TGTGCCAGCAGCCTCCAATCGCATGTCAGGGGTGGCGGCTACACCTTC
TRBD1 TRBJ1-6 TRBV6-1 NA CASNGQGNNSPLHF TGTGCCAGCAACGGACAGGGCAATAATTCACCCCTCCACTTT
NA TRBJ1-5 TRBV28 NA CASSFGPEGNQPQHF TGTGCCAGCAGTTTCGGACCCGAGGGCAATCAGCCCCAGCATTTT
NA TRBJ1-3 TRBV5-1 NA CASSLAWKGEGDTIYF TGCGCCAGCAGCTTGGCCTGGAAGGGAGAGGGGGACACCATATATTTT
NA TRBJ2-1 TRBV14 NA CASSQGRESGPYNEQFF TGTGCCAGCAGCCAAGGAAGGGAATCCGGACCCTACAATGAGCAGTTCTTC
NA TRBJ2-7 TRBV7-6 NA CASSSYKTGQGREQYF TGTGCCAGCAGCTCATATAAGACGGGACAAGGACGCGAGCAGTACTTC
NA TRBJ2-5 TRBV11-2 NA CASSVKQGQETQYF TGTGCCAGCAGCGTCAAACAGGGACAAGAGACCCAGTACTTC
TRBD1 TRBJ2-1 TRBV5-8 NA CASSFGTGAANEQFF TGTGCCAGCAGCTTTGGGACAGGGGCCGCCAATGAGCAGTTCTTC
NA TRBJ2-3 TRBV21-1 NA CASSKVIRGGGESTDTQYF TGTGCCAGCAGCAAAGTTATCCGCGGCGGGGGGGAGAGCACAGATACGCAGTATTTT
NA TRBJ1-4 TRBV7-9 few CASSLLRDGEKLFF TGTGCCAGCAGCTTACTCAGGGACGGTGAAAAACTGTTTTTT
TRBD2 TRBJ2-7 TRBV18 NA CASSPALAGSYEQYF TGTGCCAGCTCACCGGCCTTAGCGGGATCCTACGAGCAGTACTTC
TRBD1 TRBJ1-4 TRBV7-2 NA CARYGNGTVATNEKLFF TGTGCCAGGTACGGAAACGGGACAGTTGCAACTAATGAAAAACTGTTTTTT
TRBD2 TRBJ2-6 TRBV7-9 NA CASSSMWTSGSGANVLTF TGTGCCAGCAGCTCGATGTGGACTAGCGGATCTGGGGCCAACGTCCTGACTTTC
NA TRBJ1-5 TRBV2 few CATQRDYNQPQHF TGTGCCACCCAGAGGGATTACAATCAGCCCCAGCATTTT
TRBD2 TRBJ2-1 TRBV4-2 NA CASSPGGRDYNEQFF TGTGCCAGCAGCCCGGGGGGGAGAGACTACAATGAGCAGTTCTTC
NA TRBJ2-2 TRBV7-3 NA CASGVRTGELFF TGTGCCAGCGGGGTCAGAACCGGGGAGCTGTTTTTT
TRBD1 TRBJ1-3 TRBV25-1 few CASSGTGAGGNTIYF TGTGCCAGCAGTGGGACAGGGGCGGGTGGAAACACCATATATTTT
TRBD1 TRBJ2-7 TRBV7-6 NA CASSPTGTGVAEQYF TGTGCCAGCAGCCCAACCGGGACAGGGGTTGCCGAGCAGTACTTC
NA TRBJ1-5 TRBV9 NA CASSVQAGENQPQHF TGTGCCAGCAGCGTACAGGCCGGTGAGAATCAGCCCCAGCATTTT
NA TRBJ1-4 TRBV20-1 NA CSGEAGEKLFF TGCAGTGGGGAAGCCGGGGAAAAACTGTTTTTT
TRBD2 TRBJ2-1 TRBV9 NA CASSPPRAGDYEQFF TGTGCCAGCAGCCCGCCCCGGGCGGGAGACTATGAGCAGTTCTTC
TRBD1 TRBJ2-2 TRBV15 NA CATSTERGPGGELFF TGTGCCACCAGCACGGAGAGGGGGCCGGGCGGGGAGCTGTTTTTT
TRBD2 TRBJ2-3 TRBV7-2 NA CASSLGDYTDTQYF TGTGCCAGCAGCTTAGGGGACTACACAGATACGCAGTATTTT
NA TRBJ1-1 TRBV29-1 NA CSVDDMGGLNTEAFF TGCAGCGTTGACGATATGGGAGGCTTGAACACTGAAGCTTTCTTT
NA TRBJ1-2 TRBV16 NA CASSLLTEKAYGYTF TGTGCCAGCAGCCTACTGACAGAAAAGGCCTATGGCTACACCTTC
NA TRBJ2-7 TRBV11-2 NA CASSLGHGQTYEQYF TGTGCCAGCAGCTTAGGACACGGACAGACCTACGAGCAGTACTTC
NA TRBJ2-7 TRBV10-2 NA CASTGTSPHEQYF TGCGCCAGCACTGGGACATCTCCCCACGAGCAGTACTTC
TRBD1 TRBJ2-7 TRBV19 NA CASSRTGLDYEQYF TGTGCCAGTAGTAGGACAGGCCTCGACTACGAGCAGTACTTC
TRBD1 TRBJ1-1 TRBV19 NA CASSRDRGVTEAFF TGTGCCAGTAGTAGGGACAGGGGGGTAACTGAAGCTTTCTTT
NA TRBJ2-3 TRBV19 NA CASSMLWGVGTDTQYF TGTGCCAGTAGTATGCTGTGGGGAGTCGGCACAGATACGCAGTATTTT
NA TRBJ1-5 TRBV28 NA CASSLIWVQPQHF TGTGCCAGCAGTTTAATCTGGGTCCAGCCCCAGCATTTT
TRBD2 TRBJ2-1 TRBV7-6 NA CASSLTGTSGIDEQFF TGTGCCAGCAGCTTAACCGGGACTAGCGGGATCGATGAGCAGTTCTTC
TRBD1 TRBJ1-2 TRBV9 NA CASSVEKGAAWYGYTF TGTGCCAGCAGCGTAGAAAAGGGGGCTGCTTGGTATGGCTACACCTTC
TRBD1 TRBJ1-3 TRBV6-1 NA CASSSTGATGNTIYF TGTGCCAGCAGTAGTACAGGGGCCACTGGAAACACCATATATTTT
NA TRBJ2-5 TRBV16 NA CASSRPPQETQYF TGTGCCAGCAGCCGCCCTCCTCAGGAGACCCAGTACTTC
TRBD1 TRBJ2-7 TRBV27 NA CASRLGQGSSYEQYF TGTGCCAGCAGATTGGGACAGGGGTCTTCCTACGAGCAGTACTTC
NA TRBJ2-3 TRBV5-1 NA CASSLGLQGDTQYF TGCGCCAGCAGCTTGGGCCTCCAGGGAGATACGCAGTATTTT
NA TRBJ1-5 TRBV27 once CASSLGSGFSNQPQHF TGTGCCAGCAGTTTGGGTTCGGGTTTTAGCAATCAGCCCCAGCATTTT
NA TRBJ2-3 TRBV4-2 NA CASSQSWASTDTQYF TGTGCCAGCAGCCAATCATGGGCTAGCACAGATACGCAGTATTTT
NA TRBJ2-7 TRBV11-2 NA CASSLDLSYEQYF TGTGCCAGCAGCTTAGACCTTTCCTACGAGCAGTACTTC
NA TRBJ2-7 TRBV5-4 NA CASSLAGSYEQYF TGTGCCAGCAGCTTGGCCGGGAGCTACGAGCAGTACTTC
TRBD1 TRBJ2-3 TRBV19 NA CASSFGPLDRVESPDTQYF TGTGCCAGTAGTTTCGGACCTTTAGACAGGGTTGAAAGCCCAGATACGCAGTATTTT
NA TRBJ1-5 TRBV30 NA CAWKYSGSNQPQHF TGTGCCTGGAAATACAGTGGGAGCAATCAGCCCCAGCATTTT
NA TRBJ2-2 TRBV5-6 NA CASSFQMSLARNTGELFF TGTGCCAGCAGCTTTCAGATGAGCCTAGCGAGGAACACCGGGGAGCTGTTTTTT